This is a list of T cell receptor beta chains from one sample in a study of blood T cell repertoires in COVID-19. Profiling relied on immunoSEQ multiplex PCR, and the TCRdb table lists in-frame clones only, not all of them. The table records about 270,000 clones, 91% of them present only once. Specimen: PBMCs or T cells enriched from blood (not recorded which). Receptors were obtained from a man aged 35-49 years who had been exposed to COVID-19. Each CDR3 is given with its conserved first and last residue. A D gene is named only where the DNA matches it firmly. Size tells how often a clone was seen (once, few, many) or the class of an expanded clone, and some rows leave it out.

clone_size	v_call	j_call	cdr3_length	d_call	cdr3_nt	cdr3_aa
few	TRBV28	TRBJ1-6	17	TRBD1	TGTGCCAGCAGTCCGCCGGGACAGATGATCTATAATTCACCCCTCCACTTT	CASSPPGQMIYNSPLHF
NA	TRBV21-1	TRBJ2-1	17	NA	TGTGCCAGCAGCAAAGCGGGCCCCACCGGGACATACAATGAGCAGTTCTTC	CASSKAGPTGTYNEQFF
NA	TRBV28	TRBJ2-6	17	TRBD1	TGTGCCAGCCGAAGCCGACAGGGTCGCTCTGGGGCCAACGTCCTGACTTTC	CASRSRQGRSGANVLTF
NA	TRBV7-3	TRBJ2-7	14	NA	TGTGCCAGCAGCCAAGACAGGAGCTCCTACGAGCAGTACTTC	CASSQDRSSYEQYF
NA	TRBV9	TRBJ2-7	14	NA	TGTGCCAGCAGCGTAGGCGGGGTGACGGGGGAGCAGTACTTC	CASSVGGVTGEQYF
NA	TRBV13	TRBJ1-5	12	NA	TGTGCCAGCAGCTTGCAGGGGCAGCCCCAGCATTTT	CASSLQGQPQHF
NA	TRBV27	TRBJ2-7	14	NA	TGTGCCAGCAAGAATATTGCAGGGGTCTACGAGCAGTACTTC	CASKNIAGVYEQYF
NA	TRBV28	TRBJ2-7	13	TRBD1	TGTGCCAGCAGTTTAGACAGGGGACGGGAGCAGTACTTC	CASSLDRGREQYF
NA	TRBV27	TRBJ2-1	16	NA	TGTGCCAGCAGAGGTGTCGTTTTATCGGGTTACAATGAGCAGTTCTTC	CASRGVVLSGYNEQFF
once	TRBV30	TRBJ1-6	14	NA	TGTGCCTGGAGTGCCTTCGGTTATAATTCACCCCTCCACTTT	CAWSAFGYNSPLHF
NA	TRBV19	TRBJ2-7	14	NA	TGTGCCAGTACTCAGGCGTATGGGTCCTACGAGCAGTACTTC	CASTQAYGSYEQYF
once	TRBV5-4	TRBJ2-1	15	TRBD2	TGTGCCAGCAGCTCGGCCTTGGCGGGAGCAGATGAGCAGTTCTTC	CASSSALAGADEQFF
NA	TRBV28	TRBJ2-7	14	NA	TGTGCCAGCATTAATTCGGACGGGACCTACGAGCAGTACTTC	CASINSDGTYEQYF
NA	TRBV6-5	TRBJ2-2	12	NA	TGTGCCAGCAGTTCTTACACCGGGGAGCTGTTTTTT	CASSSYTGELFF
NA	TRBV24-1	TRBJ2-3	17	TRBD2	TGTGCCACCAGTGCGGGACTAGCGGGAGTTTTAAGAGATACGCAGTATTTT	CATSAGLAGVLRDTQYF
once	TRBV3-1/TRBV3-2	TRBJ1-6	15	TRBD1	TGTGCCAGCAGCCTAAACAGGGGACTTGCTTCACCCCTCCACTTT	CASSLNRGLASPLHF
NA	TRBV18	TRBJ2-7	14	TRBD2	TGTGCCAGCTCACCGGCGGGAGGATCAGGCGAGCAGTACTTC	CASSPAGGSGEQYF
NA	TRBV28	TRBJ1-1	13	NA	TGTGCCAGCAGTCCCGTGGGGGGCACTGAAGCTTTCTTT	CASSPVGGTEAFF
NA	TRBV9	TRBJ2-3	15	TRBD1	TGTGCCAGCAGCGCCGAACAGGGGCGCACAGATACGCAGTATTTT	CASSAEQGRTDTQYF
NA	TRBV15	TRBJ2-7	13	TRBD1	TGTGCCACCAGTTCAGGACAGGGATACGAGCAGTACTTC	CATSSGQGYEQYF
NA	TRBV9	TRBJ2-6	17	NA	TGTGCCAGCAGCGTAATGCAGGGGCGACCTGGGGCCAACGTCCTGACTTTC	CASSVMQGRPGANVLTF
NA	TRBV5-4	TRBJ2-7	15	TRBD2	TGTGCCAGCAGCTCGAGCGGGGTATTCCCCTACGAGCAGTACTTC	CASSSSGVFPYEQYF
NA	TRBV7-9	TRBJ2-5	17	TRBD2	TGTGCCAGCAGCTCGCTGACTAGCGGGAGGGCCGGGGAGACCCAGTACTTC	CASSSLTSGRAGETQYF
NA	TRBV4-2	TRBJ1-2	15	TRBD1	TGTGCCAGCAGCCAAGTAGGGGACAGGCCACAGGGCTACACCTTC	CASSQVGDRPQGYTF
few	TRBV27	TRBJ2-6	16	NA	TGTGCCAGCAGTTTTGGTTTCGGTTCTGGGGCCAACGTCCTGACTTTC	CASSFGFGSGANVLTF
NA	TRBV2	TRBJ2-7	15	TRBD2	TGTGCCAGCAGGATAATAGCGGGAGTGGTTGCCGAGCAGTACTTC	CASRIIAGVVAEQYF
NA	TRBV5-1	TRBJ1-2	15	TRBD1	TGCGCCAGCAGCTTAGGGACAGGGGGCGCCAATGGCTACACCTTC	CASSLGTGGANGYTF